This note documents a single T cell receptor beta chain sequence. Its specificity is unknown. Produced via immunoSEQ multiplex PCR; TCRdb's table is partial and in-frame only. Here the sample spans 110,000 to 150,000 clones, over 90% being singletons. This CDR3 region has 15 residues. Trimming cost V 5 bases and J 3 bases, with 13 bases left between them. Germline lookup yields CDR1 SEHNR and CDR2 FQNEAQ (reference sequence). This sample stems from a study of T cell responses to AZD1222 COVID-19 vaccine. Study-level points and caveats: Seropositive status at baseline applied to only six AZD1222 recipients. The donor group comprised mostly white British people and more females; the analysis possibly underestimated clonal diversity. Mapped onto spike, vaccine-associated CD4 TCRs spanned it and were dominant at 160-218 and 743-854. As reported, nearly half of all spike-specific TCRs target variant regions that are unmutated.

This TCR came from an adult in good health. The rearrangement joins TRBV7-9 to TRBJ1-4; D perhaps matches TRBD1 (6 bases). Sequencing was performed on peripheral blood, taken on day 0 of MenACWY control vaccination. The CDR3 region is CASSRNRESNEKLFF. DNA of the CDR3: TGTGCCAGCAGCAGAAACAGGGAGTCTAATGAAAAACTGTTTTTT.